The T cell receptor (beta chain) described here comes from a study of T-cell memory formation after mild COVID-19. Study-wide findings and caveats: Clones contracting day 15 to 85 were balanced CD4/CD8; later expanders leaned CD4+.

Germline values: CDR1 SGDLS, CDR2 YYNGEE. This CDR3 spans 15 amino acids. Trimming removed 0 bases at V and 2 bases at J, with 9 bases between. With regard to this clonotype: Antigen: not known.

Constant-segment primers were used for 5'RACE, and the resulting TCR alpha and TCR beta cDNA libraries carried sample barcodes and UMIs. MiXCR, run by TCRdb on the 5' RACE reads, gives a single entry per CDR3 protein. Among around 530,000 distinct CDR3 sequences listed, roughly a fifth were seen once. Sequencing was carried out using PBMCs or a T cell subset sorted from them (not recorded which). The TCR originated in an adult woman who had mild COVID-19 (a few samples of this study predate the infection). Cell type and time point are not known. This sequence joins TRBV9 and TRBJ2-1; no firm D call. CDR3 coding DNA: TGTGCCAGCAGCGTAGAAGCCTTCCCCTACAATGAGCAGTTCTTC. The encoded protein is CASSVEAFPYNEQFF.